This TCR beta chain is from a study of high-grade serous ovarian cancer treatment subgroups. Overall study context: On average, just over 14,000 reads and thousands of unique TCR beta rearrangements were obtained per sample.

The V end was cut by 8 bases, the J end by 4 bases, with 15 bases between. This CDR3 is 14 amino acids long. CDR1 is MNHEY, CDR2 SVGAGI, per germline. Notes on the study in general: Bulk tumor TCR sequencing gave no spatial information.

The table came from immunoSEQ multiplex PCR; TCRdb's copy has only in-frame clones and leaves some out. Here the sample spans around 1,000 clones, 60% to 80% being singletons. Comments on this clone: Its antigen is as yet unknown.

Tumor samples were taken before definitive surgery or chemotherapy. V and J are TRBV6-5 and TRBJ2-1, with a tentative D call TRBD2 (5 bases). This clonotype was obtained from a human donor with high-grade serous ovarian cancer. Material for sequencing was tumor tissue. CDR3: CASDTSGNYNEQFF. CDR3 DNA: TGTGCCAGCGACACGAGCGGTAATTACAATGAGCAGTTCTTC.